This TCR beta chain was recorded in a study of tumor-infiltrating lymphocytes in localized non-small cell lung cancer. V gave up 3 bases and J gave up 7 bases, with 10 bases separating them. This CDR3 comprises 13 residues. Germline V gene data show CDR1 as LGHNA and CDR2 as YNFKEQ. Repertoires were generated with immunoSEQ multiplex PCR, while TCRdb's copy carries only in-frame clones and drops some. The data hold roughly 25,000 clones, with just under 70% observed a single time. This TCR was recovered from a human donor with non-small cell lung cancer. Source material: lung tumor tissue. The chain joins TRBV4-2 to TRBJ1-3; unclear D gene. The CDR3, as DNA: TGTGCCAGCAGCCATGACACCTATAACACCATATATTTT. This gives the protein CASSHDTYNTIYF.